The sequence of this TCR beta chain was determined in a study of post-analysis software for immune sequencing data. Notes on the study in general: Samples from one preparation batch, clustered by F measure, grouped strongly together. Comparison with controls showed significantly lower normalized Chao1 diversity in multiple sclerosis patients.

About this clonotype: Antigen: not known.

Carried by the TCR beta cDNA libraries were unique molecular identifiers. TCRdb re-called the PCR reads with MiXCR, one entry per CDR3 protein. The sample includes roughly 800,000 distinct CDR3 sequences, roughly 27% of them seen just once. This clonotype was sampled from a girl aged 5-17 years with multiple sclerosis. Specimen: blood.

CDR3 region: CASSQGMGRDTQYF. CDR3 sequence (DNA): TGCGCCAGCAGCCAAGGTATGGGCCGGGATACGCAGTATTTT. V usage is TRBV4-1 and J usage is TRBJ2-3; D is uncertain. The germline CDR1 and CDR2 sequences are MGHRA and YSYEKL. This CDR3 is built from 14 residues. V dropped 1 base and J dropped 6 bases, with 11 bases sitting between them.